The 27 T cell receptor beta chains given below trace back to one sample, sequenced in a study of PD-1 blockade in classical Hodgkin lymphoma. Produced via immunoSEQ multiplex PCR; TCRdb's table is partial and in-frame only. The sample carries about 20,000 clones, around four fifths recorded once. The time point here: newly diagnosed, previously untreated cHL patient sample. Magnetic depletion of unwanted cells isolated CD4+ T cells from thawed PBMCs. The specimen was CD4+ T cells from blood. All receptors come from a human donor with classical Hodgkin lymphoma.

V is TRBV5-1 and J is TRBJ2-3; D might be TRBD1 (6 bases). The CDR3 consists of 16 residues. Trimming took 0 bases from V and 1 from J, leaving 12 bases between them. Germline V gene lookup returns CDR1 SGHRS and CDR2 YFSETQ. CDR3 loop: CASSLGSGQRTDTQYF. The CDR3, as DNA: TGCGCCAGCAGCTTGGGCTCTGGACAGCGCACAGATACGCAGTATTTT. Combining the CDR3 with reference TRBV5-1 and TRBJ2-3 gives the whole variable domain KAGVTQTPRYLIKTRGQQVTLSCSPISGHRSVSWYQQTPGQGLQFLFEYFSETQRNKGNFPGRFSGRQFSNSRSEMNVSTLELGDSALYLCASSLGSGQRTDTQYFGPGTRLTVL.

This clone was observed a single time. V usage is TRBV7-2 and J usage is TRBJ2-3, with 8 nucleotides matching TRBD2. The CDR3 is 16 residues long. In germline, CDR1 is SGHTA, CDR2 FQGNSA. The V segment lost 4 bases and the J segment 2 bases; nucleotides outside the gene matches: 8. CDR3 amino acids: CASSSSGSIYTDTQYF. CDR3 sequence (DNA): TGTGCCAGCAGCTCTAGCGGGTCCATTTACACAGATACGCAGTATTTT.

The chain recombines TRBV25-1 with TRBJ2-1, with TRBD1 matching 7 bases. Trimming took 5 bases from V and 1 from J; bases not matched to a gene: 5. The CDR3 has 15 residues. Germline values: CDR1 MGHDK, CDR2 SYGVNS. This CDR3 reads CASSLPGGSYNEQFF. The CDR3 region has the DNA TGTGCCAGCAGTCTCCCAGGGGGATCCTACAATGAGCAGTTCTTC.

The V gene is TRBV15, the J gene TRBJ1-4; no clear D gene. Germline V gives CDR1 LNHNV, CDR2 YYDKDF (reference sequence). The CDR3 spans 15 residues. V lost 0 bases and J 5 bases, leaving 10 bases between the germline ends. The CDR3 loop reads CATSRDQQRNEKLFF. The DNA for the CDR3 is TGTGCCACCAGCAGAGATCAACAGCGAAATGAAAAACTGTTTTTT.

The chain combines TRBV6-5 with TRBJ2-7; 11 bases line up with TRBD1. The V and J ends lost 1 base and 2 bases, in that order; junction bases with no gene match: 1. From germline, CDR1 is MNHEY and CDR2 SVGAGI. This CDR3 has 15 residues. The CDR3 sequence: CASSYWGQGAYEQYF. CDR3 coding DNA: TGTGCCAGCAGTTACTGGGGACAGGGGGCCTACGAGCAGTACTTC.

This chain links TRBV6-5 with TRBJ1-2; 8 positions agree with TRBD1. Per germline, CDR1 MNHEY and CDR2 SVGAGI. CDR3 size: 13 residues. After removal of 8 bases from V and 8 bases from J, the junction contained 10 bases not matched to a gene. DNA of the CDR3: TGTGCCAGCGGGATCGGGACAGGTCACGGCTACACCTTC. Residues: CASGIGTGHGYTF.

The J gene is TRBJ1-3, the V gene TRBV6-1; D not resolved. Germline-derived CDR1 and CDR2 are MNHNS and SASEGT. The CDR3 spans 14 residues. Trimming took 2 bases from V and 7 from J, leaving 12 bases between them. The CDR3 loop reads CASSEHAGGNTIYF. CDR3 DNA: TGTGCCAGCAGTGAACATGCCGGAGGGAACACCATATATTTT.

The genes are TRBV28 and TRBJ1-5, with 7 bases identical to TRBD1. The germline CDR1 and CDR2 sequences are MDHEN and SYDVKM. With V trimmed by 5 bases and J by 3 bases, 4 bases remained unmatched. This CDR3 comprises 14 residues. The DNA of the CDR3 is TGTGCCAGCAGTCCGACAGGGTTCAATCAGCCCCAGCATTTT. Amino acids: CASSPTGFNQPQHF.

V is TRBV2 and J is TRBJ2-3; D uncertain. Trimming shortened V by 8 bases and J by 8 bases, and 14 bases separated the two germline ends. This CDR3 region has 12 residues. Per the germline V gene, CDR1 is SNHLY and CDR2 is FYNNEI. The CDR3 sequence is CASSPGSPTQYF. The CDR3 bases are TGTGCCAGCTCCCCAGGTAGTCCTACGCAGTATTTT.

The chain combines TRBV4-2 with TRBJ2-7; TRBD2 is a possible D gene (5 bases). The V gene lost 0 bases and the J gene lost 3 bases, with 12 bases spanning the gap. The CDR3 consists of 15 residues. CDR1 is LGHNA and CDR2 is YNFKEQ in the germline V gene. CDR3 loop: CASSQDTGNGYEQYF. As DNA, the CDR3 is TGTGCCAGCAGCCAAGATACGGGAAATGGCTACGAGCAGTACTTC.

J is TRBJ2-4 and V is TRBV19; D gene ambiguous. Germline V gene lookup returns CDR1 LNHDA and CDR2 SQIVND (reference sequence). This CDR3 comprises 13 residues. V was cut by 9 bases and J by 0 bases, with 9 bases left in between. The CDR3 region has the DNA TGTGCCAGCCGCCACTTAGCCAAAAACATTCAGTACTTC. Its protein product is CASRHLAKNIQYF.

Only one count was recorded for this clone. The chain links TRBV27 to TRBJ2-4, with TRBD2 identical over 7 bases. With V trimmed by 6 bases and J by 2 bases, 7 bases remained unmatched. The CDR3 is made up of 15 amino acids. The germline CDR1 and CDR2 sequences are MNHEY and SMNVEV (reference sequence). The CDR3 protein is CASRRGSYTKNIQYF. The CDR3 nucleotides are TGTGCCAGCAGGCGGGGGAGCTATACCAAAAACATTCAGTACTTC.

This clone was seen only once. V and J are TRBV5-4 and TRBJ1-1; D possibly corresponds to TRBD1 (5 bases). Trimming removed 5 bases from V and 7 bases from J, with 12 bases in between. Germline-derived CDR1 and CDR2 are SGHNT and YYREEE (reference sequence). This CDR3 region has 12 residues. The DNA for the CDR3 is TGTGCCAGCAGTAGGGACCCTTATGAAGCTTTCTTT. Protein product: CASSRDPYEAFF.

The V gene is TRBV9, the J gene TRBJ2-3, with 7 positions matching TRBD1. With V trimmed by 1 base and J by 2 bases, 7 bases remained unmatched. The germline V gene encodes CDR1 SGDLS and CDR2 YYNGEE. The CDR3 has 16 residues. The CDR3 DNA reads as TGTGCCAGCAGCGTAACTCTAGACAGGGCCACAGATACGCAGTATTTT. This sequence encodes CASSVTLDRATDTQYF.

J is TRBJ2-7 and V is TRBV6-4; TRBD1 might be the D (6 bases). This CDR3 is 14 amino acids long. Germline CDR1 and CDR2: MRHNA and SNTAGT. V gave up 7 bases and J gave up 3 bases, with 16 bases separating them. The DNA of the CDR3 is TGTGCCAGCACCCCTACAGGGAAAGACTACGAGCAGTACTTC. Its protein product is CASTPTGKDYEQYF.

CDR3 protein: CSGTWGRTTDTQYF. CDR3 DNA sequence: TGCAGCGGGACGTGGGGGAGAACCACAGATACGCAGTATTTT. This chain uses TRBV29-1 with TRBJ2-3; D tentatively fits TRBD1 or TRBD2 (5 bases each). In germline, CDR1 is SQVTM, CDR2 ANQGSEA. The V and J ends lost 7 bases and 2 bases respectively, with 16 bases between them. This CDR3 has 14 amino acids.

DNA of the CDR3: TGCGCCAGCAGCTTGGTAGGGGCGTTTGATCAGCCCCAGCATTTT. This translates into CASSLVGAFDQPQHF. The chain carries TRBV5-1 and TRBJ1-5; D is possibly TRBD1 (5 bases). The CDR3 loop spans 15 amino acids. Germline loops: CDR1 SGHRS, CDR2 YFSETQ. With 0 bases removed from V and 5 bases from J, the gap between germline ends came to 12 bases. The full variable domain, completed using reference TRBV5-1 and TRBJ1-5, is KAGVTQTPRYLIKTRGQQVTLSCSPISGHRSVSWYQQTPGQGLQFLFEYFSETQRNKGNFPGRFSGRQFSNSRSEMNVSTLELGDSALYLCASSLVGAFDQPQHFGDGTRLSIL.

This clone appeared once. The chain carries TRBV5-4 and TRBJ2-5, with D maybe TRBD1 (6 bases). V lost 0 bases and J 3 bases, leaving 9 bases between the germline ends. This CDR3 has 14 residues. Germline CDR1 and CDR2: SGHNT and YYREEE (reference sequence). The CDR3 protein is CASSLVSGEETQYF. The CDR3, as DNA: TGTGCCAGCAGCTTGGTGTCAGGGGAAGAGACCCAGTACTTC.

A few counts support this clone. The chain links TRBV27 to TRBJ2-7; either TRBD1 or TRBD2 may supply D (5 bases each). The CDR3 runs to 14 residues. V was shortened by 6 bases and J by 1 base, with 13 bases between the two germline ends. Looked up from germline, CDR1 is MNHEY and CDR2 is SMNVEV (reference sequence). The CDR3 protein is CASSPLGASYEQYF. The DNA of the CDR3 is TGTGCCAGCAGCCCCCTCGGGGCGTCCTACGAGCAGTACTTC.

The chain employs TRBV18 and TRBJ1-2, with D hard to call. Germline values: CDR1 KGHSH, CDR2 LQKENI. V was cut by 1 base and J by 0 bases, with 9 bases left in between. The CDR3 is 15 amino acids. DNA of the CDR3: TGTGCCAGCTCACCACGAACAGACTCTAACTATGGCTACACCTTC. Protein product: CASSPRTDSNYGYTF.

The rearrangement joins TRBV28 to TRBJ2-1; tentative D call: TRBD1 (6 bases). Germline lookup yields CDR1 MDHEN and CDR2 SYDVKM. V lost 6 bases to trimming and J lost 6 bases, with 21 bases between them. The CDR3 extends over 16 amino acids. As DNA, the CDR3 is TGTGCCAGCAGGTTTTTTGGGGACACTAATAGCAATGAGCAGTTCTTC. It encodes CASRFFGDTNSNEQFF. The full variable domain, with the rest looked up from reference TRBV28 and TRBJ2-1, is DVKVTQSSRYLVKRTGEKVFLECVQDMDHENMFWYRQDPGLGLRLIYFSYDVKMKEKGDIPEGYSVSREKKERFSLILESASTNQTSMYLCASRFFGDTNSNEQFFGPGTRLTVL.

The V call is TRBV27, the J call TRBJ1-5, with 9 nucleotides matching TRBD1. J lost 0 bases, V lost 4 bases, and 4 bases had no gene match. In germline, CDR1 is MNHEY, CDR2 SMNVEV (reference sequence). The CDR3 spans 16 residues. As DNA, the CDR3 is TGTGCCAGCAGTTCGGGACAGGGCTATAGCAATCAGCCCCAGCATTTT. It encodes CASSSGQGYSNQPQHF.

The chain combines TRBV13 with TRBJ2-5; 15 bases agree with TRBD2. Trimming at V came to 4 bases and at J to 4 bases, leaving 4 bases not matched to a gene. Per germline, CDR1 PRHDT and CDR2 FYEKMQ (reference sequence). The CDR3 has 16 amino acids. In nucleotides, the CDR3 is TGTGCCAGCAGCTGGACTAGCGGGAGGGCCTCAGAGACCCAGTACTTC. Its protein is CASSWTSGRASETQYF.

Only one count was recorded for this clone. The V and J genes are TRBV11-1 and TRBJ2-7, with TRBD2 matching over 7 bases. V dropped 5 bases and J dropped 1; count of bases not matched to a gene: 14. CDR3 length: 17 residues. Germline-derived CDR1 and CDR2 are SGHAT and FQDESV (reference sequence). The CDR3 loop reads CASSPSSLAVPSYEQYF. CDR3 nucleotide sequence: TGTGCCAGCAGCCCGTCCTCCCTAGCGGTGCCATCCTACGAGCAGTACTTC. Combining the CDR3 with reference TRBV11-1 and TRBJ2-7 gives the whole variable domain EAEVAQSPRYKITEKSQAVAFWCDPISGHATLYWYRQILGQGPELLVQFQDESVVDDSQLPKDRFSAERLKGVDSTLKIQPAELGDSAMYLCASSPSSLAVPSYEQYFGPGTRLTVT.

The V call is TRBV28, the J call TRBJ2-7; TRBD2 agrees at 7 bases. Losses at the gene ends were 5 bases for V and 1 base for J; bases not matched to a gene: 5. Per the germline V gene, CDR1 is MDHEN and CDR2 is SYDVKM. The CDR3 spans 14 residues. As DNA, the CDR3 is TGTGCCAGCAGTCCCACTAGCGTATCCTACGAGCAGTACTTC. It encodes CASSPTSVSYEQYF.

The chain has TRBV2 and TRBJ2-1, with D possibly being TRBD1 or TRBD2 (6 bases each). The CDR3 spans 16 residues. CDR1 is SNHLY, CDR2 FYNNEI, per germline. V was pared by 0 bases and J by 5 bases, with 14 bases between. CDR3 DNA: TGTGCCAGCAGTGAAGCATGGGGGGCTAAGAACAATGAGCAGTTCTTC. It encodes CASSEAWGAKNNEQFF.

A remark on this clone: The junction shows a germline mismatch at one end, possibly a read error. Other nucleotide sequences from this sample produce the same CDR3. The chain joins TRBV7-9 to TRBJ1-1; unclear D gene. Germline CDR1 is SEHNR and CDR2 is FQNEAQ (reference sequence). This CDR3 contains 13 residues. CDR3 nucleotides: TGTGCCAGCAGCCCCGGTTTGAACACTGAGGCTTTCTTT. It encodes CASSPGLNTEAFF. The variable domain in full, with the rest retrieved from reference TRBV7-9 and TRBJ1-1, is DTGVSQNPRHKITKRGQNVTFRCDPISEHNRLYWYRQTLGQGPEFLTYFQNEAQLEKSRLLSDRFSAERPKGSFSTLEIQRTEQGDSAMYLCASSPGLNTEAFFGQGTRLTVV.